One and the same sample provided the 6 T cell receptor beta chains below, sequenced in a study of blood T cell repertoires in COVID-19. Clones were read by immunoSEQ multiplex PCR, and TCRdb kept only the in-frame ones, dropping some. The table has hundreds of thousands of clones, more than 70% seen once. Sequences were obtained from peripheral blood. The receptors here all came from a woman aged 45-60 years with acute or convalescent COVID-19.

The rearrangement joins TRBV18 to TRBJ2-5, with 11 bases matching TRBD2. In germline, CDR1 is KGHSH, CDR2 LQKENI. Germline trimming cut 0 bases from V and 5 bases from J; bases unmatched to any gene: 8. This CDR3 has 17 residues. The DNA of the CDR3 is TGTGCCAGCTCACCACCGGGATTAGCGGGAGGGCAGGAGACCCAGTACTTC. This gives the protein CASSPPGLAGGQETQYF.

The chain carries TRBV7-9 and TRBJ1-2; possibly TRBD1 for D (5 bases). CDR1 SEHNR and CDR2 FQNEAQ come from the germline V gene (reference sequence). V was pared by 5 bases and J by 0 bases, with 16 bases between. The CDR3 totals 16 residues. The CDR3 DNA reads as TGTGCCAGCAGCCGAACTGTGACAGCTACTAACTATGGCTACACCTTC. Translated: CASSRTVTATNYGYTF.

The chain recombines TRBV10-2 with TRBJ2-7, with 13 nucleotides matching TRBD2. CDR3 length equals 13 residues. Germline CDR1 is WSHSY and CDR2 is SAAADI. V dropped 10 bases and J dropped 2; count of bases not matched to a gene: 2. The CDR3 nucleotides are TGCGCCACCGGACTAGCGGGAGCCTACGAGCAGTACTTC. Its translation: CATGLAGAYEQYF.

The chain links TRBV27 to TRBJ2-5, with a possible D match to TRBD1 (8 bases). V lost 5 bases and J 2 bases, leaving 12 bases between the germline ends. CDR3 length: 14 amino acids. Per the germline V gene, CDR1 is MNHEY and CDR2 is SMNVEV (reference sequence). CDR3 region: CASSNRGGQETQYF. Written as DNA, the CDR3 is TGTGCCAGCAGTAACAGGGGGGGACAAGAGACCCAGTACTTC.

This clone was picked up one time. The chain carries TRBV9 and TRBJ2-1; D perhaps matches TRBD2 (5 bases). Germline-derived CDR1 and CDR2 are SGDLS and YYNGEE. This CDR3 has 13 amino acids. V was pared by 0 bases and J by 10 bases, with 11 bases between. The CDR3 bases are TGTGCCAGCAGCGTAGTGGAGCGGCGGGAGCAGTTCTTC. Encoded protein: CASSVVERREQFF.

A single count supports this clone. In DNA, the CDR3 is TGTGCCAGCAGGTCCCTCAAAGCGGGAGGCCCCACAGATACGCAGTATTTT. It encodes CASRSLKAGGPTDTQYF. V and J are TRBV5-4 and TRBJ2-3; TRBD2 matches 9 bases. Looked up from germline, CDR1 is SGHNT and CDR2 is YYREEE (reference sequence). The V segment lost 5 bases and the J segment 2 bases; nucleotides outside the gene matches: 12. The CDR3 has 17 amino acids.